This T cell receptor beta chain was captured in a study of response to subunit inactivated influenza vaccine. Study outcomes and limitations: Every seasonal influenza vaccination brings in few new T cells, the authors suggested.

TCRdb redid the calling of the RT-PCR reads with MiXCR, one entry per CDR3 protein. The repertoire has 610,000 or so distinct CDR3 sequences, 12% to 15% of them found once; the top ten carry 11%. This clonotype was seen a few times. Its specificity is not known. The CDR3 is 13 amino acids. Trimming took off 2 bases at V and 7 bases at J, with 9 bases between the two ends. The V gene's germline CDR1 is MNHNY and CDR2 SVGAGI (reference sequence). The chain links TRBV6-6 to TRBJ1-5; D gene uncertain. This clonotype was sampled from a man aged 50-59 years who received an inactivated influenza vaccine. The sequenced sample was PBMCs from blood, obtained approximately 13 days after vaccination. The CDR3 DNA sequence: TGTGCCAGCAGTTACCGGGGAGAGCAGCCCCAGCATTTT. Its translation: CASSYRGEQPQHF.